The 17 T cell receptor beta chains below all came from one sample that was sequenced in a study of CD8+ T cells in alopecia areata. Reverse transcription of extracted RNA yielded cDNA, which provided the sequencing template. Libraries were prepared by immunoSEQ multiplex PCR; TCRdb keeps only in-frame clonotypes and omits some of them. The data show under 150,000 clones, around 48% seen once. The sequenced material came from NKG2D-low CD8+ T cells sorted from blood. These TCRs come from a human donor with alopecia areata.

J is TRBJ2-3 and V is TRBV23-1; D unresolved. TRBV23-1 is an open reading frame whose function is uncertain. The CDR3 is made up of 14 amino acids. The CDR3 DNA reads as TGCTCATCCGGGCGGCCTCATGGTGGAGATACGCAGTATTTT. Translating gives CSSGRPHGGDTQYF.

The chain recombines TRBV2 with TRBJ2-3; a weak D match, TRBD1 (5 bases). V lost 4 bases and J 5 bases, leaving 10 bases between the germline ends. The CDR3 is made up of 13 amino acids. Germline V lookup: CDR1 SNHLY, CDR2 FYNNEI. CDR3 nucleotides: TGTGCCAGCAGTGTACAGGCGGAAGATACGCAGTATTTT. Its protein product is CASSVQAEDTQYF.

The chain employs TRBV5-1 and TRBJ2-7; D remains unclear. Between the trimmed V and J ends, which lost 6 bases and 3 bases, there was a span of 7 bases. The length of the CDR3 is 11 residues. Germline V gene data show CDR1 as SGHRS and CDR2 as YFSETQ. The chain's CDR3 is CASTAGYEQYF. The CDR3 region has the DNA TGCGCCAGCACCGCCGGCTACGAGCAGTACTTC.

In its sample, this clone was seen a few times. This rearrangement joins TRBV29-1 to TRBJ2-1, with D possibly matching TRBD2 (6 bases). V was pared by 6 bases and J by 9 bases, with 15 bases between. Germline CDR1 is SQVTM and CDR2 is ANQGSEA. The CDR3 totals 12 residues. Here the CDR3 DNA reads TGCAGCGTACCGGGACTCCAGGCTGAGCAGTTCTTC. It is translated as CSVPGLQAEQFF.

The chain uses TRBV9 and TRBJ1-1, with D possibly matching TRBD1 (5 bases). Germline CDR1 reads SGDLS; CDR2 reads YYNGEE. V shed 3 bases and J shed 8 bases, with 8 bases lying between them. The CDR3 length is 11 residues. The CDR3 reads CASSAGGEAFF. The CDR3 nucleotides read TGTGCCAGCAGCGCCGGGGGGGAAGCTTTCTTT.

The chain couples TRBV29-1 to TRBJ2-7; 11 nucleotides line up with TRBD1. CDR1 and CDR2 from the germline V gene are SQVTM and ANQGSEA. The CDR3 is 12 amino acids. Losses at the gene ends were 6 bases for V and 5 bases for J; bases not matched to a gene: 3. As DNA, the CDR3 is TGCAGCGTGGACAGGGGGCAGGACGAGCAGTACTTC. This translates into CSVDRGQDEQYF.

This rearrangement joins TRBV29-1 to TRBJ2-7; no reliable D call. CDR3 size: 15 residues. V lost 5 bases to trimming and J lost 1 base, with 18 bases between them. Germline CDR1 and CDR2: SQVTM and ANQGSEA. The CDR3 region is CSVPGLTADSYEQYF. The CDR3 DNA is TGCAGCGTTCCCGGGCTTACTGCAGATTCCTACGAGCAGTACTTC.

V gene TRBV28 combines with J gene TRBJ1-1, with 7 bases that match TRBD1. Germline V gives CDR1 MDHEN, CDR2 SYDVKM. The junction had 10 bases not matched to a gene; V was cut back by 6 bases and J by 3 bases. This CDR3 is 15 amino acids long. In DNA form, the CDR3 reads TGTGCCAGCAGCGCGACAGGGTGGGCGGACACTGAAGCTTTCTTT. This encodes CASSATGWADTEAFF.

The rearrangement links TRBV9 to TRBJ1-1, with D perhaps matching TRBD1 (6 bases). The CDR3 runs to 12 residues. Deletions cut 8 bases from V and 2 bases from J, with 10 bases between. Germline values: CDR1 SGDLS, CDR2 YYNGEE. DNA of the CDR3: TGTGCCAGTGGACAGCTTAACACTGAAGCTTTCTTT. Encoded protein: CASGQLNTEAFF.

The J gene is TRBJ2-5, the V gene TRBV30; D call uncertain. V was cut by 0 bases and J by 5 bases, with 4 bases left in between. CDR3 length: 11 residues. Looked up from germline, CDR1 is GTSNPN and CDR2 is SVGIG (reference sequence). DNA for the CDR3: TGTGCCTGGAGTGTATCTGAGACCCAGTACTTC. Its protein is CAWSVSETQYF.

This clone was detected only a few times. The V gene is TRBV6-5, the J gene TRBJ1-6, with TRBD1 matching over 10 bases. The V segment lost 6 bases and the J segment 8 bases; nucleotides outside the gene matches: 7. There are 15 residues in the CDR3. CDR1 is MNHEY and CDR2 is SVGAGI in the germline V gene. CDR3 DNA sequence: TGTGCCAGCAGACCGTCGGGACAGGGGCATTCACCCCTCCACTTT. This codes for CASRPSGQGHSPLHF.

The rearrangement links TRBV29-1 to TRBJ2-7; D is unclear. V was pared by 4 bases and J by 1 base, with 11 bases between. The CDR3 sequence is 13 residues long. The germline V gene encodes CDR1 SQVTM and CDR2 ANQGSEA. CDR3 DNA sequence: TGCAGCGTTGTGGTTGGTGGGTCCTACGAGCAGTACTTC. Its translation: CSVVVGGSYEQYF.

About this clone itself: Different DNA sequences within this sample yield the same CDR3. The chain joins TRBV29-1 to TRBJ2-1, with D unresolved. Germline loops: CDR1 SQVTM, CDR2 ANQGSEA. This CDR3 is 11 amino acids long. V dropped 1 base and J dropped 4 bases, with 2 bases sitting between them. The CDR3 coding sequence is TGCAGCGTTGAAGGGTACAATGAGCAGTTCTTC. This encodes CSVEGYNEQFF.

This chain uses TRBV29-1 with TRBJ2-1, with 9 bases fitting TRBD2. J lost 5 bases, V lost 3 bases, and 5 bases had no gene match. CDR3 length equals 14 residues. The germline CDR1 and CDR2 sequences are SQVTM and ANQGSEA. CDR3 amino acids: CSVDLAGIDNEQFF. The CDR3 DNA follows: TGCAGCGTTGACCTAGCGGGGATAGACAATGAGCAGTTCTTC.

This sequence joins TRBV29-1 and TRBJ1-1; possibly TRBD1 for D (5 bases). This CDR3 comprises 15 residues. Looked up from germline, CDR1 is SQVTM and CDR2 is ANQGSEA. V shed 3 bases and J shed 7 bases, with 21 bases lying between them. CDR3 sequence: CSVEVERQCRCEAFF. The CDR3 DNA reads as TGCAGCGTTGAGGTAGAAAGACAGTGCCGTTGTGAAGCTTTCTTT.

The chain links TRBV29-1 to TRBJ2-1, with D possibly called TRBD1 or TRBD2 (5 bases each). CDR1 SQVTM and CDR2 ANQGSEA come from the germline V gene. The CDR3 contains 16 residues. V shed 5 bases and J shed 0 bases, with 17 bases lying between them. The CDR3, as DNA: TGCAGCGTTTCCGGGACCGCTGATAGCTCCTACAATGAGCAGTTCTTC. This codes for CSVSGTADSSYNEQFF.

The rearrangement joins TRBV10-2 to TRBJ1-2, with 8 nucleotides matching TRBD1. The trim removed 5 bases at V and 8 bases at J, leaving 10 bases unmatched. The CDR3 has 14 residues. Germline CDR1 is WSHSY and CDR2 is SAAADI. The CDR3 sequence: CASSLDRGGGGYTF. The CDR3 bases are TGCGCCAGCAGTCTAGACAGGGGCGGAGGCGGCTACACCTTC.